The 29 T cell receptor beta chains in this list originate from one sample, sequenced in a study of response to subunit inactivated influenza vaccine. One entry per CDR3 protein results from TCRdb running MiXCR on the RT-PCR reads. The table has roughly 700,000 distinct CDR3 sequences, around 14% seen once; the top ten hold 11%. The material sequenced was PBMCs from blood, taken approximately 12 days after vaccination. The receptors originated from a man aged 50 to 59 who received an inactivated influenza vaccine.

This CDR3 reads CAIRQDSATNEKLFF. CDR3 nucleotide sequence: TGTGCCATCAGACAAGACAGTGCAACTAATGAAAAACTGTTTTTT. The chain carries TRBV10-3 and TRBJ1-4, with D maybe TRBD1 (5 bases). The V gene lost 6 bases and the J gene lost 0 bases, with 11 bases spanning the gap. Germline CDR1 is ENHRY and CDR2 is SYGVKD. The CDR3 runs 15 residues.

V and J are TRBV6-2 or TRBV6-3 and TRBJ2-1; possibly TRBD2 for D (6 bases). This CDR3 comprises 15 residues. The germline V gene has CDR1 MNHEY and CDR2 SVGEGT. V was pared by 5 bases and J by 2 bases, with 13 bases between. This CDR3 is CASSEQGGAYNEQFF. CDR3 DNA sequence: TGTGCCAGCAGTGAGCAGGGCGGGGCCTACAATGAGCAGTTCTTC.

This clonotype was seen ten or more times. The CDR3 is CASSPGRVGETQYF. The CDR3 coding sequence is TGTGCCAGCAGTCCCGGCAGGGTTGGGGAGACCCAGTACTTC. The chain recombines TRBV12-3 or TRBV12-4 with TRBJ2-5, with D possibly TRBD1 on 5 matching bases. The CDR3 is 14 amino acids. The V end lost 5 bases, the J end lost 5 bases, and 15 bases lay between the germline ends.

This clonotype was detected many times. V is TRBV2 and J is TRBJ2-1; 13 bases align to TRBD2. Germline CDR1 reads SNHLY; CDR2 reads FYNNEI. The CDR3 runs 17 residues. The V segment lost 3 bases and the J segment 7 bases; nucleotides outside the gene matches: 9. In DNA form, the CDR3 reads TGTGCCAGCAGTGATCCGTTACTAGCGGGAGGGCAAAATGAGCAGTTCTTC. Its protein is CASSDPLLAGGQNEQFF.

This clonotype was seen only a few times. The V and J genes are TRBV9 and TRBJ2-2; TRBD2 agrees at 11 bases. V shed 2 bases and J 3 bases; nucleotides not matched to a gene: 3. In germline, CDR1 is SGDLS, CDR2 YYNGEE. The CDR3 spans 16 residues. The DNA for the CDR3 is TGTGCCAGCAGCGTCGGGACTAGCGGCCACACCGGGGAGCTGTTTTTT. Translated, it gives CASSVGTSGHTGELFF.

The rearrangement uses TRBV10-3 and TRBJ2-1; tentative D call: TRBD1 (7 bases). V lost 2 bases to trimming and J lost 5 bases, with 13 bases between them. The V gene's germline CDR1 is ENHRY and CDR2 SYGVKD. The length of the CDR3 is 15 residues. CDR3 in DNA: TGTGCCATCAGTGAGAGGGGGCGGGGTGACAATGAGCAGTTCTTC. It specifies CAISERGRGDNEQFF.

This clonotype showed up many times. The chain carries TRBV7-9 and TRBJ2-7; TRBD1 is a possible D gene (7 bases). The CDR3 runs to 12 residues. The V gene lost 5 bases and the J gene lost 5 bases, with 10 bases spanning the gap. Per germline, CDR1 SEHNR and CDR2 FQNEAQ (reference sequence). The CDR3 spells CASSRRGDEQYF. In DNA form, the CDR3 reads TGTGCCAGCAGCCGCAGGGGGGACGAGCAGTACTTC.

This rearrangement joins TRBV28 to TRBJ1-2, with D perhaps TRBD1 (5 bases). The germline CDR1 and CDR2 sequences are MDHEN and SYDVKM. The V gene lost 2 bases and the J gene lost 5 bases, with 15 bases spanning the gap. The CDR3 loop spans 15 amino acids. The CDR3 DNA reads TGTGCCAGCAGTTTACTCCAGGAGGGACGGTATGGCTACACCTTC. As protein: CASSLLQEGRYGYTF.

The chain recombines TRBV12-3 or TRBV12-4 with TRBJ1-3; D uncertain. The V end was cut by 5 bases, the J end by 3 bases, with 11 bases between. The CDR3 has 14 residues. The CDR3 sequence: CASSPLPIGNTIYF. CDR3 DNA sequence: TGTGCCAGCAGTCCTCTGCCCATTGGAAACACCATATATTTT.

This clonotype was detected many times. CDR3 coding DNA: TGTGCCAGCTACAAGACGGGCTCCTATAATTCACCCCTCCACTTT. Translating gives CASYKTGSYNSPLHF. The chain uses TRBV12-3 or TRBV12-4 and TRBJ1-6; D is unclear. Trimming took 8 bases from V and 0 from J, leaving 11 bases between them. This CDR3 is built from 15 residues.

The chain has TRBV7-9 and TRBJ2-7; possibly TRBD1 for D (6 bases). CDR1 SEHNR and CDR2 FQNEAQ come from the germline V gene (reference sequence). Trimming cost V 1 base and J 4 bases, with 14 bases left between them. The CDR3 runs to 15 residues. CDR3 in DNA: TGTGCCAGCAGCTTAGTTTCAGGGGTAGGATACGAGCAGTACTTC. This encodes CASSLVSGVGYEQYF.

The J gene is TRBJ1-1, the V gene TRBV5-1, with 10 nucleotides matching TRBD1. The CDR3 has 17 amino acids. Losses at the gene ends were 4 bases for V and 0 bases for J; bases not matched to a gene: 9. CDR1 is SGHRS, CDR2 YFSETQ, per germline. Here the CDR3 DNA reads TGCGCCAGCAGCCCACCCGGGACAGGGGACATGAACACTGAAGCTTTCTTT. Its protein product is CASSPPGTGDMNTEAFF.

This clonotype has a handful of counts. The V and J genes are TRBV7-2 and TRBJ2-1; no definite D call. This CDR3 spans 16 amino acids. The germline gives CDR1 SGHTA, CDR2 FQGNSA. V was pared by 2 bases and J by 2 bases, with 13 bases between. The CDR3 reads CASSLNEAPTYNEQFF. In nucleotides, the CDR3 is TGTGCCAGCAGCTTAAACGAGGCCCCGACCTACAATGAGCAGTTCTTC.

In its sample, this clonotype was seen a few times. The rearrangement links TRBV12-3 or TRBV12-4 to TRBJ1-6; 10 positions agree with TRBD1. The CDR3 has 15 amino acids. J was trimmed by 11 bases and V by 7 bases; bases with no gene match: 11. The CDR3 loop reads CASTLGAGQGPPLHF. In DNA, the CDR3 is TGTGCCAGCACCTTAGGGGCGGGACAGGGGCCACCCCTCCACTTT.

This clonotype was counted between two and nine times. The CDR3 bases are TGTGCCAGCAGCTTTGCTGCGGTTGTCTACGAGCAGTACTTC. Its protein is CASSFAAVVYEQYF. The chain is built from TRBV7-2 and TRBJ2-7, with no clear D. V gave up 3 bases and J gave up 3 bases, with 12 bases separating them. The CDR3 has 14 residues. CDR1 is SGHTA and CDR2 is FQGNSA in the germline V gene.

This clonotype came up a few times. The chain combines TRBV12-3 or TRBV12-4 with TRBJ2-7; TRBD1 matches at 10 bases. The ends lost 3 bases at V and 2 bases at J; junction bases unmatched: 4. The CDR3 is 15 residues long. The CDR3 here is CASSFRDRGPYEQYF. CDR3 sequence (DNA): TGTGCCAGCAGTTTCCGGGACAGGGGTCCCTACGAGCAGTACTTC.

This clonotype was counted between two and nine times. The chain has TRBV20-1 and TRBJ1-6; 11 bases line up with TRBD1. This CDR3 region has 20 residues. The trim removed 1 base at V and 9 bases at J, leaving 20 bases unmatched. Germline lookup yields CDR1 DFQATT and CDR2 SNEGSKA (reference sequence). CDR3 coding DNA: TGCAGTGCTAGAGCCGTATCCGGGACAGGGGGGTTTGGGGCGAGTTCACCCCTCCACTTT. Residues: CSARAVSGTGGFGASSPLHF.

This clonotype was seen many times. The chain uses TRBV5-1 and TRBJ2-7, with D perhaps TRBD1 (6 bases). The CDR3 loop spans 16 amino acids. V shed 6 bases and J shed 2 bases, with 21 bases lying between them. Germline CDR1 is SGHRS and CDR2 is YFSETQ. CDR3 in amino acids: CASTTVGGRGAYEQYF. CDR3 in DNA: TGCGCCAGCACCACAGTTGGGGGCAGGGGAGCCTACGAGCAGTACTTC. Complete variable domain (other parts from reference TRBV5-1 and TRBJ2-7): KAGVTQTPRYLIKTRGQQVTLSCSPISGHRSVSWYQQTPGQGLQFLFEYFSETQRNKGNFPGRFSGRQFSNSRSEMNVSTLELGDSALYLCASTTVGGRGAYEQYFGPGTRLTVT.

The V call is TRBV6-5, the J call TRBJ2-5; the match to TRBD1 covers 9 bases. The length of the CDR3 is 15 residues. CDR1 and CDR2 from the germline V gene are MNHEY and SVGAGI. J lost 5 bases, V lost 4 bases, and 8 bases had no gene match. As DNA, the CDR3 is TGTGCCAGCAGTTTAACAGGGGGCTATAGGGAGACCCAGTACTTC. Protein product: CASSLTGGYRETQYF.

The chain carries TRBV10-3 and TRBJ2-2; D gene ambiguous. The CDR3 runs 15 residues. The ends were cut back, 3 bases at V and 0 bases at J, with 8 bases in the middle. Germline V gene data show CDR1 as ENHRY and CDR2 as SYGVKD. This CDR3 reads CAISDEVANTGELFF. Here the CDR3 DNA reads TGTGCCATCAGTGATGAGGTAGCGAACACCGGGGAGCTGTTTTTT.

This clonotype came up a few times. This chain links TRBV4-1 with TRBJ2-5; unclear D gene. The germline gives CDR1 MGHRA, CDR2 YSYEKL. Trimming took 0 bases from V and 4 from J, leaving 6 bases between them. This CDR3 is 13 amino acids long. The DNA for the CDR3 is TGCGCCAGCAGCCAAGATCCCCGAGAGACCCAGTACTTC. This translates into CASSQDPRETQYF.

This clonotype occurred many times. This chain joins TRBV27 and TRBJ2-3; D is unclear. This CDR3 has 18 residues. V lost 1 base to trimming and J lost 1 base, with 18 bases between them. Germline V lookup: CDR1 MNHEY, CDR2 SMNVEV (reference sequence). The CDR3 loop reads CASSLLASIMERTDTQYF. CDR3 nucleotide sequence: TGTGCCAGCAGTTTATTAGCTTCCATCATGGAGCGCACAGATACGCAGTATTTT.

The CDR3 nucleotides read TGTGCCAGCAGCTTAGAACTCAAGGTCACCGGGGAGCTGTTTTTT. Its protein product is CASSLELKVTGELFF. The chain has TRBV7-9 and TRBJ2-2; D is unclear. This CDR3 spans 15 amino acids. Germline CDR1 and CDR2: SEHNR and FQNEAQ (reference sequence). Trimming took 1 base from V and 4 from J, leaving 10 bases between them.

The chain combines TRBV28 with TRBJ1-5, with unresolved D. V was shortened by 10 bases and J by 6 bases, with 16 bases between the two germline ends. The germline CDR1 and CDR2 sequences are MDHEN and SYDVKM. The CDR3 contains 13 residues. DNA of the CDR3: TGTGCCACCTGGAGATTAGCAGGTCAGCCCCAGCATTTT. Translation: CATWRLAGQPQHF.

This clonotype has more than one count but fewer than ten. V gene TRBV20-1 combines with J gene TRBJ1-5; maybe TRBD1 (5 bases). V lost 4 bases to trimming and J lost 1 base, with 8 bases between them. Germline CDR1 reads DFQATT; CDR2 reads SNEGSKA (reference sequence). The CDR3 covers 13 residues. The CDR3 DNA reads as TGCAGTGCTACTAGACAGAGCAATCAGCCCCAGCATTTT. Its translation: CSATRQSNQPQHF.

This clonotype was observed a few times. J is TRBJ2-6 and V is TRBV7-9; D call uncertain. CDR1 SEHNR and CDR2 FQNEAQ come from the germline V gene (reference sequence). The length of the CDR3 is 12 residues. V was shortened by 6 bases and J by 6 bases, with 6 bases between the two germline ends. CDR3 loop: CASRQEANVLTF. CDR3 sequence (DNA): TGTGCCAGCAGGCAAGAGGCCAACGTCCTGACTTTC.

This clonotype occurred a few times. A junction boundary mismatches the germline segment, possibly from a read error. The CDR3 DNA sequence: TGTGCTAGCAGCTCCCTCCAAGGTCCCTACGAGCAGTACTTC. This codes for CASSSLQGPYEQYF. V usage is TRBV7-7 and J usage is TRBJ2-7; no reliable D call. Germline V gives CDR1 SSHAT, CDR2 FNYEAQ (reference sequence). This CDR3 contains 14 residues.

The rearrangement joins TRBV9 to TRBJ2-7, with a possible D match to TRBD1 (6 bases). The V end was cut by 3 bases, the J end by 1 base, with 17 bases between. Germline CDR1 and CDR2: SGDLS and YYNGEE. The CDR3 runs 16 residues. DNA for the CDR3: TGTGCCAGCAGCGCCCCCGCAGGGGAGAGTTCCTACGAGCAGTACTTC. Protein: CASSAPAGESSYEQYF.

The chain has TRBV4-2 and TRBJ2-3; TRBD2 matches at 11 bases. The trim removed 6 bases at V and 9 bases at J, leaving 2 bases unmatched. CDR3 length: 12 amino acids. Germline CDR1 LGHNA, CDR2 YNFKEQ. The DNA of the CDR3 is TGTGCCAGCAGTAGCGGGAGGGCCACGCAGTATTTT. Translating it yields CASSSGRATQYF.